This entry lists 25 T cell receptor beta chains sequenced from one sample in a study of tumor T cells in aggressive B-cell lymphoma. Using immunoSEQ multiplex PCR, the repertoire was profiled, and TCRdb retains in-frame clones only, with some absent. This sample yields 5,500 to 7,500 clones, of which roughly 87% are seen a single time; roughly 2.8% belongs to the top ten. Sequencing input: tumor tissue. These receptor sequences come from an adult with diffuse large B cell lymphoma. Some clones in this sample may be carry-over from other donors' samples.

The rearrangement uses TRBV15 and TRBJ1-6; D is perhaps TRBD1 (5 bases). Germline V gives CDR1 LNHNV, CDR2 YYDKDF (reference sequence). The CDR3 is made up of 13 amino acids. Trimming stripped 3 bases from V and 14 bases from J, with 14 bases between. The CDR3 here is CATSSEGVSALHF. The CDR3 nucleotides are TGTGCCACCAGCAGCGAAGGGGTCTCGGCCCTCCACTTT.

In this sample, this clone turned up once. This sequence joins TRBV19 and TRBJ2-3; 9 bases map to TRBD2. The CDR3 extends over 14 amino acids. Trimming removed 7 bases from V and 0 bases from J; junction bases left unmatched: 2. The V gene's germline CDR1 is LNHDA and CDR2 SQIVND (reference sequence). Here the CDR3 DNA reads TGTGCCAGTACAGGACTAGCGAGCACAGATACGCAGTATTTT. Its translation: CASTGLASTDTQYF.

The J gene is TRBJ2-3, the V gene TRBV6-1, with a tentative D call TRBD2 (7 bases). CDR3 size: 15 residues. V was clipped by 7 bases and J by 2 bases, with 16 bases between them. From germline, CDR1 is MNHNS and CDR2 SASEGT. This CDR3 reads CASKAGDYHTDTQYF. In nucleotides, the CDR3 is TGTGCCAGCAAGGCAGGGGACTATCACACAGATACGCAGTATTTT.

Here the CDR3 DNA reads TGTGCCTGGAGCGCTAAGGAGCGGAGGGAGACCCAGTACTTC. Its protein is CAWSAKERRETQYF. The chain is built from TRBV30 and TRBJ2-5, with D perhaps matching TRBD2 (5 bases). From germline, CDR1 is GTSNPN and CDR2 SVGIG (reference sequence). V dropped 3 bases and J dropped 5 bases, with 16 bases sitting between them. There are 14 residues in the CDR3. The whole variable domain, filled in from reference TRBV30 and TRBJ2-5, reads SQTIHQWPATLVQPVGSPLSLECTVEGTSNPNLYWYRQAAGRGLQLLFYSVGIGQISSEVPQNLSASRPQDRQFILSSKKLLLSDSGFYLCAWSAKERRETQYFGPGTRLLVL.

This sequence joins TRBV28 and TRBJ1-2, with TRBD1 matching over 8 bases. Germline-derived CDR1 and CDR2 are MDHEN and SYDVKM. J gave up 5 bases and V 4 bases, and 9 bases lay outside the gene matches. CDR3 length: 15 amino acids. The CDR3 coding sequence is TGTGCCAGCAGTTCCCCCGAGCAGGGGGCTTATGGCTACACCTTC. Translation gives CASSSPEQGAYGYTF.

The rearrangement joins TRBV5-4 to TRBJ1-6, with 8 bases fitting TRBD1. CDR3 length: 13 amino acids. The germline gives CDR1 SGHNT, CDR2 YYREEE (reference sequence). After removal of 4 bases from V and 10 bases from J, the junction contained 4 bases not matched to a gene. This chain's CDR3 is CASSATGGSPLHF. CDR3 bases: TGTGCCAGCAGCGCAACAGGGGGGTCACCCCTCCACTTT.

The chain recombines TRBV19 with TRBJ1-4; the match to TRBD1 covers 10 bases. The CDR3 has 17 residues. The V segment lost 4 bases and the J segment 0 bases; nucleotides outside the gene matches: 5. Germline lookup yields CDR1 LNHDA and CDR2 SQIVND (reference sequence). Written as DNA, the CDR3 is TGTGCCAGTAGTAGCTGGACAGGGGGACCAACTAATGAAAAACTGTTTTTT. Its protein is CASSSWTGGPTNEKLFF.

As regards this clone: Additional DNA sequences in this sample encode the identical CDR3. V gene TRBV7-2 combines with J gene TRBJ2-7, with 11 nucleotides matching TRBD2. With 5 bases clipped from V and 5 bases from J, the junction kept 8 bases outside the gene matches. The CDR3 is made up of 15 amino acids. Germline V gene lookup returns CDR1 SGHTA and CDR2 FQGNSA. The CDR3, as DNA: TGTGCCAGCAGCCAAACTAGCGGGAGTCACGACGAGCAGTACTTC. The encoded protein is CASSQTSGSHDEQYF.

The V gene is TRBV7-9, the J gene TRBJ1-1; D not resolved. V shed 5 bases and J shed 3 bases, with 10 bases lying between them. Germline lookup yields CDR1 SEHNR and CDR2 FQNEAQ (reference sequence). This CDR3 contains 13 residues. The CDR3 protein is CASSPLRDTEAFF. The CDR3 DNA follows: TGTGCCAGCAGCCCCTTGAGGGACACTGAAGCTTTCTTT.

This chain links TRBV7-9 with TRBJ1-3; 7 bases match TRBD1. In germline, CDR1 is SEHNR, CDR2 FQNEAQ (reference sequence). The V segment lost 0 bases and the J segment 2 bases; nucleotides outside the gene matches: 1. CDR3 length equals 15 residues. The CDR3 bases are TGTGCCAGCAGCTTAGCGCAGGGGGCTGGAAACACCATATATTTT. It encodes CASSLAQGAGNTIYF.

V gene TRBV11-3 combines with J gene TRBJ2-5; 7 positions agree with TRBD1. Trimming at V came to 7 bases and at J to 5 bases, leaving 7 bases not matched to a gene. Germline values: CDR1 SGHNT, CDR2 YENEEA. The CDR3 is 13 amino acids. The CDR3 bases are TGTGCCAGCAACCACAGGGGCCGGGAGACCCAGTACTTC. Protein: CASNHRGRETQYF.

The chain is built from TRBV9 and TRBJ2-7, with 8 bases lining up with TRBD2. Trimming at V came to 0 bases and at J to 0 bases, leaving 11 bases not matched to a gene. CDR1 is SGDLS and CDR2 is YYNGEE in the germline V gene. This CDR3 contains 18 residues. CDR3 nucleotide sequence: TGTGCCAGCAGCGTAGGGAGGAATATAGCGGGAAACTCCTACGAGCAGTACTTC. Residues: CASSVGRNIAGNSYEQYF.

In its sample, this clone was seen once. The chain carries TRBV18 and TRBJ2-3, with D maybe TRBD2 (6 bases). CDR1 and CDR2 from the germline V gene are KGHSH and LQKENI. V lost 2 bases, J lost 2 bases, and 20 bases lay in between. The CDR3 is 18 amino acids. The CDR3 sequence: CASSPYREGLYSTDTQYF. The CDR3 nucleotides read TGTGCCAGCTCACCATACCGAGAGGGACTTTACTCCACAGATACGCAGTATTTT.

The chain uses TRBV5-4 and TRBJ2-7, with 9 bases lining up with TRBD1. Germline values: CDR1 SGHNT, CDR2 YYREEE (reference sequence). This CDR3 region has 14 residues. V lost 3 bases to trimming and J lost 3 bases; unmatched junction nucleotides: 4. CDR3 sequence: CASSWTGANYEQYF. The CDR3 DNA follows: TGTGCCAGCAGCTGGACAGGGGCGAACTACGAGCAGTACTTC.

The V call is TRBV2, the J call TRBJ2-5; D is perhaps TRBD2 (6 bases). Germline-derived CDR1 and CDR2 are SNHLY and FYNNEI. The CDR3 length is 16 residues. V was pared by 8 bases and J by 5 bases, with 24 bases between. The CDR3 nucleotides are TGTGCCAGCGCAGAGCGGGTAGCCGGGCCCAAGGAGACCCAGTACTTC. Encoded protein: CASAERVAGPKETQYF.

This chain links TRBV5-1 with TRBJ2-2, with TRBD1 matching 9 bases. Germline lookup yields CDR1 SGHRS and CDR2 YFSETQ. CDR3 size: 16 residues. With V trimmed by 7 bases and J by 7 bases, 14 bases remained unmatched. As DNA, the CDR3 is TGCGCCAGCTTCCAACCTACAGGGGGCCTTAGCGGGGAGCTGTTTTTT. Amino acid sequence: CASFQPTGGLSGELFF.

The V gene is TRBV5-5, the J gene TRBJ2-1, with a weak D call TRBD1 (6 bases). CDR1 and CDR2 (germline): SGHKS, YYEKEE (reference sequence). This CDR3 spans 13 amino acids. The ends were cut back, 0 bases at V and 14 bases at J, with 15 bases in the middle. CDR3 protein: CASSLAAQGREFF. The CDR3 region has the DNA TGTGCCAGCAGCTTGGCAGCGCAGGGGCGGGAGTTCTTC. Drawing the rest from reference TRBV5-5 and TRBJ2-1, the complete variable domain is DAGVTQSPTHLIKTRGQQVTLRCSPISGHKSVSWYQQVLGQGPQFIFQYYEKEERGRGNFPDRFSARQFPNYSSELNVNALLLGDSALYLCASSLAAQGREFFGPGTRLTVL.

The rearrangement uses TRBV27 and TRBJ2-7, with TRBD2 as a possible D gene (5 bases). Trimming took off 2 bases at V and 7 bases at J, with 15 bases between the two ends. This CDR3 is built from 14 residues. Looked up from germline, CDR1 is MNHEY and CDR2 is SMNVEV (reference sequence). The CDR3 coding sequence is TGTGCCAGCAGTTTAGATAACGGCTCGGGGGAGCAGTACTTC. As protein: CASSLDNGSGEQYF.

The V and J genes are TRBV27 and TRBJ2-2; no reliable D call. The germline CDR1 and CDR2 sequences are MNHEY and SMNVEV (reference sequence). Deletions cut 2 bases from V and 7 bases from J, with 11 bases between. This CDR3 has 14 residues. The CDR3 DNA sequence: TGTGCCAGCAGTTTAGTAGGCGGATACGGGGAGCTGTTTTTT. Its translation is CASSLVGGYGELFF.

This clone appeared a single time. Relative to the germline gene, one junction end is altered; a read error may explain this. The chain employs TRBV7-7 and TRBJ2-1; 7 bases agree with TRBD2. The CDR3 is 15 amino acids. Germline V CDR1 and CDR2: SSHAT, FNYEAQ (reference sequence). In nucleotides, the CDR3 is TGTGCTAGCAGCCCTCTAGCGGACTCCTACAATGAGCAGTTCTTC. Amino acids: CASSPLADSYNEQFF.

V usage is TRBV7-2 and J usage is TRBJ2-3; 9 bases are shared with TRBD1. The germline V gene encodes CDR1 SGHTA and CDR2 FQGNSA. Trimming cost V 5 bases and J 2 bases; bases outside gene matches: 5. This CDR3 is 15 amino acids long. The CDR3, as DNA: TGTGCCAGCAGCAATACAGGGGGCCTCACAGATACGCAGTATTTT. Its translation: CASSNTGGLTDTQYF. The full variable domain, its missing parts supplied by reference TRBV7-2 and TRBJ2-3, is GAGVSQSPSNKVTEKGKDVELRCDPISGHTALYWYRQSLGQGLEFLIYFQGNSAPDKSGLPSDRFSAERTGGSVSTLTIQRTQQEDSAVYLCASSNTGGLTDTQYFGPGTRLTVL.

The V call is TRBV28, the J call TRBJ1-5; D might be TRBD1 (6 bases). The V end lost 4 bases, the J end lost 1 base, and 14 bases lay between the germline ends. There are 16 residues in the CDR3. CDR1 and CDR2 (germline): MDHEN, SYDVKM. CDR3 nucleotide sequence: TGTGCCAGCAGTTCAGGGGCAGCTCTAAGCAATCAGCCCCAGCATTTT. Protein product: CASSSGAALSNQPQHF.

The chain carries TRBV6-5 and TRBJ2-5, with 12 bases aligning to TRBD2. TRBJ2-7 explains the end of the DNA better; the J call may be wrong. There are 13 residues in the CDR3. Germline-derived CDR1 and CDR2 are MNHEY and SVGAGI. The CDR3 nucleotides are TGTGCCAGCAAGGGACTAGCGGGCTACGAGCAGTACTTC. Translated, it gives CASKGLAGYEQYF.

V and J are TRBV5-8 and TRBJ1-1; D remains ambiguous. V lost 1 base and J 1 base, leaving 8 bases between the germline ends. Germline-derived CDR1 and CDR2 are SGHTS and YDEGEE. The CDR3 sequence is 14 residues long. In nucleotides, the CDR3 is TGTGCCAGCAGCTTGAGCGGATCGAACACTGAAGCTTTCTTT. It encodes CASSLSGSNTEAFF.

The chain is built from TRBV19 and TRBJ2-2; D uncertain. In germline, CDR1 is LNHDA, CDR2 SQIVND (reference sequence). This CDR3 spans 12 amino acids. The V end lost 5 bases, the J end lost 5 bases, and 6 bases lay between the germline ends. CDR3 loop: CASSQRTGELFF. In DNA, the CDR3 is TGTGCCAGTAGTCAGAGGACCGGGGAGCTGTTTTTT.